This T cell receptor beta chain was sequenced during a study of monozygotic twins with inflammatory bowel disease. The CDR3 covers 14 residues. Each CDR3 protein gets one entry in TCRdb, which reprocessed the 5' RACE reads and gives no DNA. The sample's table shows 420,000 or so distinct CDR3 sequences. Sequencing was carried out using blood. The clonotype originates from a human donor with ulcerative colitis or Crohn's disease, or a healthy co-twin of an affected twin (not recorded which). The chain employs TRBV12-3 or TRBV12-4 and TRBJ2-1. CDR3: CASTERWDYNEQFF.